This T cell receptor beta chain was sequenced during a study of PD-L1 blockade in urothelial cancer. Overall study: Enrolled patients had been treated previously with 0 to 3 chemotherapy regimens.

The method was immunoSEQ multiplex PCR; TCRdb's version includes in-frame clones alone and lacks a portion of them. Of some 79,000 clones listed, about four fifths are singletons. CDR1 is MNHNS, CDR2 SASEGT, per germline. V lost 5 bases to trimming and J lost 0 bases, with 11 bases between them. The CDR3 runs to 15 residues. The chain recombines TRBV6-1 with TRBJ1-3, with a possible D match to TRBD1 (6 bases). This receptor was identified in a man aged 65 to 85 with urothelial cancer. The source was PBMCs, collected around atezolizumab (anti-PD-L1) treatment. The CDR3 sequence is CASSSRGGSGNTIYF. The DNA for the CDR3 is TGTGCCAGCAGTTCTAGGGGGGGCTCTGGAAACACCATATATTTT.